This TCR beta chain was observed in a study of blood T cell repertoires in COVID-19. Study context: Samples taken during acute and convalescent COVID-19 were collected in the United States, Italy and Spain.

Only in-frame clones appear in the TCRdb table, and some are missing; sequencing was by immunoSEQ multiplex PCR. The sample carries approximately 260,000 clones, about 86% recorded once. Concerning this clone: Other nucleotide sequences in the sample specify the same CDR3.

This CDR3 is built from 13 residues. V was cut by 2 bases and J by 1 base, with 5 bases left in between. Per the germline V gene, CDR1 is MDHEN and CDR2 is SYDVKM. The sample consisted of peripheral blood. The V gene is TRBV28, the J gene TRBJ1-1, with D uncertain. The sequence derives from a woman older than 75 with acute or convalescent COVID-19. The CDR3 protein is CASSLPGNTEAFF. The CDR3 DNA reads TGTGCCAGCAGTTTACCGGGGAACACTGAAGCTTTCTTT. The variable domain in full, completed from reference TRBV28 and TRBJ1-1, reads DVKVTQSSRYLVKRTGEKVFLECVQDMDHENMFWYRQDPGLGLRLIYFSYDVKMKEKGDIPEGYSVSREKKERFSLILESASTNQTSMYLCASSLPGNTEAFFGQGTRLTVV.